There are a few counts of the clone carrying this TCR beta chain. As yet, its antigen is unknown. Each CDR3 protein gets one entry after TCRdb re-called the 5' RACE reads with MiXCR. The sample lists about 500,000 distinct CDR3 sequences; around a sixth were seen once. The entry originates in a study of T cells after yellow fever vaccination. About the study: The fractions with low cell numbers were processed using SMART-Seq v4 Ultra Low Input. Overall study findings and caveats: Researchers noted that a small share of clonotypes showed up in both CD4 and CD8 compartments.

In germline, CDR1 is MNHNS, CDR2 SASEGT. Trimming cost V 7 bases and J 7 bases, with 16 bases left between them. The CDR3 is 13 residues long. This TCR was sampled from a man in his late teens or twenties who received the YFV17D yellow fever vaccine. The chain carries TRBV6-1 and TRBJ2-5; either TRBD1 or TRBD2 may supply D (6 bases each). The sequencing used PBMCs, collected 4 to 5 days after the first yellow fever vaccination. CDR3 nucleotide sequence: TGTGCCAGCACGAGGGGGGTGGGGGCGACCCAGTACTTC. It translates to CASTRGVGATQYF.